Following are 2 T cell receptor beta chains from one sample sequenced in a study of blood T cell repertoires in COVID-19. Method: immunoSEQ multiplex PCR; TCRdb's copy keeps in-frame clones and lacks some. The table lists some 350,000 clones, about nine tenths of them singletons. Sequencing was performed on peripheral blood. The receptors shown here come from a woman aged 70-85 years with COVID-19, enrolled during active disease.

The chain carries TRBV9 and TRBJ1-6, with 8 nucleotides matching TRBD1. CDR1 SGDLS and CDR2 YYNGEE come from the germline V gene. V was pared by 4 bases and J by 8 bases, with 5 bases of the junction left unmatched. The CDR3 covers 14 residues. The CDR3 DNA sequence: TGTGCCAGCAGCCGTGACAGGGGAGATTCACCCCTCCACTTT. Protein product: CASSRDRGDSPLHF.

A remark on this clone: This sample also contains other DNA sequences that code for the same CDR3. This chain connects TRBV3-1 (or the pseudogene TRBV3-2) to TRBJ1-1, with D hard to call. Germline loops: CDR1 LGHDT, CDR2 YNNKEL (reference sequence). This CDR3 is built from 12 residues. Trimming took 3 bases from V and 3 from J, leaving 5 bases between them. The CDR3 sequence is CASSQRDTEAFF. CDR3 DNA sequence: TGTGCCAGCAGCCAGAGAGACACTGAAGCTTTCTTT.